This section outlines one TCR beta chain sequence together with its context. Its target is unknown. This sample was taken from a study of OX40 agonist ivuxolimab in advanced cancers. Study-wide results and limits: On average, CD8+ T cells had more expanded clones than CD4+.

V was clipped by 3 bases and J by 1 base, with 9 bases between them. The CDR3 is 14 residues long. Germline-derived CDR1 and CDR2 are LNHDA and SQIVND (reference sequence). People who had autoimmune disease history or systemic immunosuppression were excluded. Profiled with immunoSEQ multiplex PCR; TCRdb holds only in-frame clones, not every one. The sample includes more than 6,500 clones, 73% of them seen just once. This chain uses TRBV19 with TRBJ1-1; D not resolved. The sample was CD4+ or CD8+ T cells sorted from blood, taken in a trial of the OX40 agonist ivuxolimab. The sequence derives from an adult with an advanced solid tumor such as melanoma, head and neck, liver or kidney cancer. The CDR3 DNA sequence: TGTGCCAGTAGTATTGTTGGAGGGAACACTGAAGCTTTCTTT. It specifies CASSIVGGNTEAFF.